This T cell receptor beta chain was retrieved from a study of blood T cell repertoires in COVID-19. CDR1 SNHLY and CDR2 FYNNEI come from the germline V gene. Trimming took 7 bases from V and 6 from J; bases not matched to a gene: 4. The CDR3 is made up of 13 amino acids. Seattle cases were enrolled at active infection and followed longitudinally. The assay was immunoSEQ multiplex PCR, and TCRdb's table has in-frame clones only and misses some. The table has around 260,000 clones, approximately 90% seen once. The genes are TRBV2 and TRBJ1-5; 9 nucleotides line up with TRBD1. The TCR was taken from a woman in her 30s with COVID-19, enrolled during active disease. Source material: peripheral blood. The CDR3 loop reads CASTLDRGQPQHF. The CDR3 DNA is TGTGCCAGCACCTTGGACAGGGGTCAGCCCCAGCATTTT.